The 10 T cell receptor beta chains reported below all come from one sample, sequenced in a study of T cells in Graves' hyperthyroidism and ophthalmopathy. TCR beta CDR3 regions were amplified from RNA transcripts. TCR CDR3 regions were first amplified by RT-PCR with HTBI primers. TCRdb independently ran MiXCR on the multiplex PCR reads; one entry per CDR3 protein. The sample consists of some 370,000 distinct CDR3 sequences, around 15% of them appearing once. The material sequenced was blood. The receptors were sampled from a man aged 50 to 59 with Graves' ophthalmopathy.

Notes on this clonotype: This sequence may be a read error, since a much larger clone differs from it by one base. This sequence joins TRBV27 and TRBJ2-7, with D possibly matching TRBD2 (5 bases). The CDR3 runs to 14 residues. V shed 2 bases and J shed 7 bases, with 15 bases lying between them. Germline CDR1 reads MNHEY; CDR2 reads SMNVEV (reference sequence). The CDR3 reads CASSLAALGVEQYF. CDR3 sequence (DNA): TGTGCCAGCAGTTTAGCGGCACTAGGAGTTGAGCAGTACTTC.

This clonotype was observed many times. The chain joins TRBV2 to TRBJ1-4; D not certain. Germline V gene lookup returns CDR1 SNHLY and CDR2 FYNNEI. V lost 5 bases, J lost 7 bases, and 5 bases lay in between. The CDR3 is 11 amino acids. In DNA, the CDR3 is TGTGCCAGCAGTTCAGTTGAAAAACTGTTTTTT. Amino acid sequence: CASSSVEKLFF.

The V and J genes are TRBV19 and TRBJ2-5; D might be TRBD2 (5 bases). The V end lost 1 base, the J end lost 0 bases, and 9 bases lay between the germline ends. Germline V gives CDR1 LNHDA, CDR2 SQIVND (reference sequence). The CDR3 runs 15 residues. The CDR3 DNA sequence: TGTGCCAGTAGTATAGCGGGATCGAACCAAGAGACCCAGTACTTC. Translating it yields CASSIAGSNQETQYF.

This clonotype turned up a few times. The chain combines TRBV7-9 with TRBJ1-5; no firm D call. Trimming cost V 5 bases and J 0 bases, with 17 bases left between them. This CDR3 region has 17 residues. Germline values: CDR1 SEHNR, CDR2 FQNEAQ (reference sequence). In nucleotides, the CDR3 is TGTGCCAGCAGCCCTGGTGGCGGAACTATTAGCAATCAGCCCCAGCATTTT. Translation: CASSPGGGTISNQPQHF.

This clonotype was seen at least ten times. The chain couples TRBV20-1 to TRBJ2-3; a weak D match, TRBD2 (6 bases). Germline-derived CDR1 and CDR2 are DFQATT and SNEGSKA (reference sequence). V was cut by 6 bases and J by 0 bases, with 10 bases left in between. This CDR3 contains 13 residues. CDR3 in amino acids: CSAPSGSTDTQYF. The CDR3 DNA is TGCAGTGCCCCCAGCGGGAGCACAGATACGCAGTATTTT.

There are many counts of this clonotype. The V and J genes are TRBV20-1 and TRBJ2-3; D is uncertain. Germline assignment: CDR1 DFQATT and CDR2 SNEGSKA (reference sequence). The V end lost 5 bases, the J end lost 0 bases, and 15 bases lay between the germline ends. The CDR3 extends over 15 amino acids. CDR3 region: CSARHGIGSTDTQYF. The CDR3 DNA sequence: TGCAGTGCTCGCCATGGTATCGGTAGCACAGATACGCAGTATTTT.

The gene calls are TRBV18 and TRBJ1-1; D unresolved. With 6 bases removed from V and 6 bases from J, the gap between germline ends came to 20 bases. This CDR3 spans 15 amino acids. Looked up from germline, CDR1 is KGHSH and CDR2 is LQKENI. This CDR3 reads CASSREGFSMAEAFF. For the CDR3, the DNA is TGTGCCAGCTCGAGGGAGGGTTTCTCTATGGCTGAAGCTTTCTTT.

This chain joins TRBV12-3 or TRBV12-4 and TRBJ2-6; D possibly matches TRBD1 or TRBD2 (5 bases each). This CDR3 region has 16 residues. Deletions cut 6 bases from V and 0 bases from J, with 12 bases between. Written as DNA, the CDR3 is TGTGCCAGCAGCGGGTATGGGGGCTCTGGGGCCAACGTCCTGACTTTC. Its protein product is CASSGYGGSGANVLTF.

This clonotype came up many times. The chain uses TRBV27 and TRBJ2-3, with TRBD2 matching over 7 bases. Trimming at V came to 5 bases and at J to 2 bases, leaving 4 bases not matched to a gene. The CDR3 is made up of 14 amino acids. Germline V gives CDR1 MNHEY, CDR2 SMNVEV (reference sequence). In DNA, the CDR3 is TGTGCCAGCAGTCGGCGGGGGACCACAGATACGCAGTATTTT. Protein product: CASSRRGTTDTQYF.

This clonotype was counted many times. CDR3: CAWGDSSSGNTIYF. CDR3 coding DNA: TGTGCCTGGGGGGACAGCTCCTCTGGAAACACCATATATTTT. V usage is TRBV30 and J usage is TRBJ1-3, with TRBD1 matching over 7 bases. The CDR3 consists of 14 residues. J lost 0 bases, V lost 5 bases, and 4 bases had no gene match. Germline CDR1 GTSNPN, CDR2 SVGIG (reference sequence).